This is a list of T cell receptor beta chains from one sample in a study of T cell repertoires in cytomegalovirus infection. TCRdb re-called the reads with MiXCR, one entry per CDR3 protein. The sample lists a few hundred thousand distinct CDR3 sequences; roughly a sixth were seen once. Source material: PBMCs. The receptor source for this set is a human donor in good health (CMV status not recorded). Some clones in this sample may be carry-over from other donors' samples. CDR3s include the opening cysteine and the closing phenylalanine or tryptophan. The D gene is left open where the match is weak. Expanded clones are given a class, and other clones once, few, many or no size at all.

.,TRBV10-3,.,TRBJ1-2,TGTGCCATCAGTGATGGCAGCCACTATGGCTACACCTTC,CAISDGSHYGYTF
TRBD2,TRBV7-2,many,TRBJ2-3,TGTGCCAGCAGCTCATTAGCGGGGCCACCGTCCACAGATACGCAGTATTTT,CASSSLAGPPSTDTQYF
.,TRBV5-4,.,TRBJ2-1,TGTGCCAGCAGCTTATTTTCACCCATACAAGGGAATGAGCAGTTCTTC,CASSLFSPIQGNEQFF
.,TRBV7-2,many,TRBJ1-5,TGTGCCAGCAGCACGGAGGACAATCAGCCCCAGCATTTT,CASSTEDNQPQHF
TRBD1,TRBV27,few,TRBJ1-2,TGTGCCAGCAGACCTAGGAGCCGGGACAGGGGAAGAGAGACCTATGGCTACACCTTC,CASRPRSRDRGRETYGYTF
TRBD1,TRBV7-3,.,TRBJ1-1,TGTGCCAGCAGCGCGGACAGGGGGGCTGAAGCTTTCTTT,CASSADRGAEAFF
.,TRBV7-3,.,TRBJ2-2,TGTGCCAGCAGCGTGGATCCCTCAGGGGAGCTGTTTTTT,CASSVDPSGELFF
.,TRBV6-6,few,TRBJ2-3,TGTGCCAGCAGTTACTCGAGGTCCACAGATACGCAGTATTTT,CASSYSRSTDTQYF
.,TRBV20-1,.,TRBJ1-6,TGCAGTGCTAAAGACAGACCTAATTCACCCCTCCACTTT,CSAKDRPNSPLHF
.,TRBV11-2,few,TRBJ1-1,TGTGCCAGCAGCTTTACGGACCAGGAGGGAACTGAAGCTTTCTTT,CASSFTDQEGTEAFF
.,TRBV7-9,.,TRBJ1-1,TGTGCCAGCAGCTCTCCGGGACGAAAACCGGGGGACACTGAAGCTTTCTTT,CASSSPGRKPGDTEAFF
.,TRBV12-3/TRBV12-4,.,TRBJ2-2,TGTGCCAGCGGACAGACGAACACCGGGGAGCTGTTTTTT,CASGQTNTGELFF
.,TRBV15,few,TRBJ2-4,TGTGCCACCAGCAGAGATAAGGCCAAAAACATTCAGTACTTC,CATSRDKAKNIQYF
TRBD1,TRBV19,.,TRBJ2-2,TGTGCCAGTAGGGACAGGGTGAAGATCACCGGGGAGCTGTTTTTT,CASRDRVKITGELFF
TRBD2,TRBV7-2,few,TRBJ2-3,TGTGCCAGCAGCTCTAGCGGGGGGAGGGCAGATACGCAGTATTTT,CASSSSGGRADTQYF